This T cell receptor (beta chain) was captured by sequencing in a study of radiotherapy plus CTLA-4 blockade in lung cancer. It was focal radiation plus CTLA-4 blockade with ipilimumab that patients with chemo-refractory metastatic non-small-cell lung cancer received. Deletions cut 0 bases from V and 4 bases from J, with 10 bases between. The CDR3 spans 15 residues. CDR1 SGHNT and CDR2 YENEEA come from the germline V gene. Sequencing was performed with immunoSEQ multiplex PCR; in TCRdb, only in-frame clones are kept and a portion is missing. The data hold over 80,000 clones, with approximately 86% observed a single time.

The V call is TRBV11-3, the J call TRBJ2-1; D tentatively reads TRBD1 or TRBD2 (6 bases each). Sequencing was performed on peripheral blood, taken from a patient treated with radiotherapy plus ipilimumab. This receptor was obtained from a human donor with non-small cell lung cancer that progressed on radiotherapy plus ipilimumab. In nucleotides, the CDR3 is TGTGCCAGCAGCTTAGATCGGGGGCCATACAATGAGCAGTTCTTC. It specifies CASSLDRGPYNEQFF.